This entry features one T cell receptor beta chain sequence. No antigen is known for it. Per-nucleotide qualities are absent, and no much larger clonotype sits a single base away. Compared with germline, V lacks 1 base and J lacks 4 bases; bases without a gene match: 4. The CDR3, from cysteine to phenylalanine, totals 15 residues. The entry retains the CDR3 DNA only, 45 bases that are in frame from base 1. Sequences SGHTA (CDR1) and FQGTGA (CDR2) are obtained from the germline V gene. Each collaborating institution followed its own protocols to collect whole blood in K2EDTA tubes. For TCRbeta analysis, collaborators shipped samples in one of three forms: frozen whole blood, isolated PBMCs, or DNA extracted from either of those sample types. The immunoSEQ Assay, a bias-controlled multiplex PCR, was used to amplify TCRbeta CDR3 regions from genomic DNA. Regarding the original processing steps: The number of nucleated cells in each sample was estimated from the amplification of reference gene primers within the assay. To quantify the absolute abundance of each unique TCRbeta CDR3 rearrangement, sequence reads were collapsed and filtered. For each sample, productive Simpson clonality was calculated as the square root of Simpson's diversity index across productive rearrangements. The table comes from immuneACCESS by way of TCRdb, which keeps in-frame sequences with V and J called. Part of the clones is missing from these tables; in studies checked, under half for an unresolved V gene and the rest for unknown reasons. V, J and clone size are those of that table, while D and trimming were read from the DNA. The sample includes 200,000 to 250,000 clones, with about 88% observed a single time. The ten largest make up less than 3.5% of the sample.

This entry belongs to a study of blood T cell repertoires in COVID-19 (dated by TCRdb to the early 2020s). Study-level background: Samples from collaborators originated in the United States, Italy and Spain and spanned both the acute and convalescent phases of COVID-19. Samples came from the ongoing ImmuneRACE study (first 160 participants) plus 1,254 subjects from 6 global collaborators. Sample metadata almost always included a de-identified subject ID, COVID-19 status, age in years and sex. HLA class I and class II types, where available, came from metadata supplied by the sample provider rather than from assay-based typing. The material from the prospective study consisted of cDNA or gDNA derived from T cells, B-cell-depleted T cells, or PBMCs. The repertoires were released in a freely available public database intended as a resource for research on the immune response to SARS-CoV-2. Deeply sampled blood TCRbeta repertoires from subjects exposed to, actively infected with, or recovered from COVID-19 were included in the dataset. Overall study results and their limits: Clinical and demographic metadata were provided uncurated, with the amount varying by source and participant.

Here the chain combines TRBV7-3 and TRBJ1-1; 9 junctional bases match TRBD1. Sequenced sample: peripheral blood. This clonotype was sampled from a woman between 55 and 75 years old with acute or convalescent COVID-19. The bases read TGTGCCAGCAGCTTAAGCCCGACAGGGGGCACTGAAGCTTTCTTT. It translates to CASSLSPTGGTEAFF.